The entry that follows covers one T cell receptor beta chain sequence. This sample stems from a study of control samples from healthy donors and cancer patients. The V gene end was trimmed by 1 base and the J gene end by 2 bases; junction bases not matched to a gene: 6. This CDR3 is 17 amino acids long. From germline, CDR1 is LNHNV and CDR2 YYDKDF (reference sequence). Profiled with immunoSEQ multiplex PCR; TCRdb holds only in-frame clones, not every one. The sample lists roughly 92,000 clones, 85% to 90% occurring once. The TCR comes from a woman between 45 and 60 years old in good health. Source material: blood. The chain recombines TRBV15 with TRBJ2-5, with TRBD2 matching over 11 bases. Here the CDR3 DNA reads TGTGCCACCAGCAGAGGGGCTAGCGGGGGGACACAAGAGACCCAGTACTTC. Its translation: CATSRGASGGTQETQYF.